This T cell receptor beta chain came from a study of radiotherapy plus CTLA-4 blockade in lung cancer. This clone was seen a few times. Trimming removed 3 bases at V and 5 bases at J, with 20 bases between. The CDR3 length is 16 residues. CDR1 and CDR2 from the germline V gene are LNHDA and SQIVND (reference sequence). Sequencing was performed with immunoSEQ multiplex PCR; in TCRdb, only in-frame clones are kept and a portion is missing. The data hold fewer than 35,000 clones, with 70% to 75% observed a single time. The material sequenced was peripheral blood, taken from a patient treated with radiotherapy plus ipilimumab. The chain has TRBV19 and TRBJ2-7; D gene uncertain. The receptor was derived from a human donor with non-small cell lung cancer that progressed on radiotherapy plus ipilimumab. For the CDR3, the DNA is TGTGCCAGTAGTATCACCGGCAGAACCTTTCACCACGAGCAGTACTTC. Amino acids: CASSITGRTFHHEQYF.